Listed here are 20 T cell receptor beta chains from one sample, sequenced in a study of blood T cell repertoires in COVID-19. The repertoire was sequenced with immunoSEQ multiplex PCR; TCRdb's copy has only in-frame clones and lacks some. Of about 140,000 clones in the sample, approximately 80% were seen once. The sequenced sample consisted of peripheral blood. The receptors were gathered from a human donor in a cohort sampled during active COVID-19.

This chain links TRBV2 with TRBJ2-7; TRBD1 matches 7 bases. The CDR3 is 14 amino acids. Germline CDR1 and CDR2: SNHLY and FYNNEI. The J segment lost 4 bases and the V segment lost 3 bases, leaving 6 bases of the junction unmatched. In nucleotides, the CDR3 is TGTGCCAGCAGTGAGGGGACAGCAATTTACGAGCAGTACTTC. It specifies CASSEGTAIYEQYF. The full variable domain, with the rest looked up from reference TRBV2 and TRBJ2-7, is EPEVTQTPSHQVTQMGQEVILRCVPISNHLYFYWYRQILGQKVEFLVSFYNNEISEKSEIFDDQFSVERPDGSNFTLKIRSTKLEDSAMYFCASSEGTAIYEQYFGPGTRLTVT.

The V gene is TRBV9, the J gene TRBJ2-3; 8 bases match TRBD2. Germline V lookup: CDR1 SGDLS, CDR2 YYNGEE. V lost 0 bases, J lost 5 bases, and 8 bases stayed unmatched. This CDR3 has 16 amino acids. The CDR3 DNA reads TGTGCCAGCAGCGTAGAGGGAGCGGGGGCTGGAGATACGCAGTATTTT. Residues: CASSVEGAGAGDTQYF. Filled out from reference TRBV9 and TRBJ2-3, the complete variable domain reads DSGVTQTPKHLITATGQRVTLRCSPRSGDLSVYWYQQSLDQGLQFLIQYYNGEERAKGNILERFSAQQFPDLHSELNLSSLELGDSALYFCASSVEGAGAGDTQYFGPGTRLTVL.

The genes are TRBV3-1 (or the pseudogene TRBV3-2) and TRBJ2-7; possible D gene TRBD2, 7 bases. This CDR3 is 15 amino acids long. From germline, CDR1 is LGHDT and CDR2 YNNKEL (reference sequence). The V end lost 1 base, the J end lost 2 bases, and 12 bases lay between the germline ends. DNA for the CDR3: TGTGCCAGCAGCCAAGGCCCGGGGGGCCCCTACGAGCAGTACTTC. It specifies CASSQGPGGPYEQYF.

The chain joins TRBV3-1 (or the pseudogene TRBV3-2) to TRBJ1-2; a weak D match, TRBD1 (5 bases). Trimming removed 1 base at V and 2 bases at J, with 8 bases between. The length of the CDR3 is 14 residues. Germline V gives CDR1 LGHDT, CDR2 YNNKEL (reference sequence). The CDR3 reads CASSQGQGNYGYTF. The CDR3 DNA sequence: TGTGCCAGCAGCCAAGGGCAGGGCAACTATGGCTACACCTTC.

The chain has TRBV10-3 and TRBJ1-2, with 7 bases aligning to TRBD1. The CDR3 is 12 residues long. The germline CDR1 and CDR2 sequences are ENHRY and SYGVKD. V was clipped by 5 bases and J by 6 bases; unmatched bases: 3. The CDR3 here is CAISRQGDGYTF. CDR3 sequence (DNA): TGTGCCATCAGTCGACAGGGCGATGGCTACACCTTC.

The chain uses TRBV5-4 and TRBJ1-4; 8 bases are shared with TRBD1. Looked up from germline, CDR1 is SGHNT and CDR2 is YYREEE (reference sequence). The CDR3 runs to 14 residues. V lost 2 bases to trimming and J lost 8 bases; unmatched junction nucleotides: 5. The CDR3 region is CASSFGQGQEKLFF. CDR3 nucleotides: TGTGCCAGCAGCTTTGGACAGGGCCAGGAAAAACTGTTTTTT.

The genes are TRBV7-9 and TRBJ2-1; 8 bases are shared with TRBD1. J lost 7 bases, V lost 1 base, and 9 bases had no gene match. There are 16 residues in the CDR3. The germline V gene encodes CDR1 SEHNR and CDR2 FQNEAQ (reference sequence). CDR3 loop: CASSLGVGTGVNEQFF. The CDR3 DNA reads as TGTGCCAGCAGCTTAGGGGTCGGGACAGGAGTTAATGAGCAGTTCTTC.

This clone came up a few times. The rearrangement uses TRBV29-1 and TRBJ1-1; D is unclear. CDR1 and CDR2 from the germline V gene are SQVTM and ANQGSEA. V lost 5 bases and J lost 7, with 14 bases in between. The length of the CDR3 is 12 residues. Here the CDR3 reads CSVIIMELEAFF. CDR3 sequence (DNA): TGCAGCGTTATAATAATGGAGCTTGAAGCTTTCTTT. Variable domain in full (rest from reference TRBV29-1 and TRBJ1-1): SAVISQKPSRDICQRGTSLTIQCQVDSQVTMMFWYRQQPGQSLTLIATANQGSEATYESGFVIDKFPISRPNLTFSTLTVSNMSPEDSSIYLCSVIIMELEAFFGQGTRLTVV.

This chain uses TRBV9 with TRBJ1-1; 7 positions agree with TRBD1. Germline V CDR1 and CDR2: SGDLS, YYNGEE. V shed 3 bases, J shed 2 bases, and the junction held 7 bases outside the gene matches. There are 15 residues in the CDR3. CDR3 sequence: CASSGGGTVNTEAFF. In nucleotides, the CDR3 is TGTGCCAGCAGCGGCGGGGGGACAGTCAACACTGAAGCTTTCTTT.

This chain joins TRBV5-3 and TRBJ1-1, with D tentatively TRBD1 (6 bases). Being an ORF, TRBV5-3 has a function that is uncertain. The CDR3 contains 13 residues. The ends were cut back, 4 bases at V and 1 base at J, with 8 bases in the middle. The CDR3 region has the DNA TGTGCCAGAAGCCAGACAGGGAACACTGAAGCTTTCTTT. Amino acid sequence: CARSQTGNTEAFF.

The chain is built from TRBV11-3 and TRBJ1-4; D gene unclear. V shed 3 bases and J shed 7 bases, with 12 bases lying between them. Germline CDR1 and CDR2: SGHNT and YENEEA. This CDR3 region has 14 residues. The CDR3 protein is CASSLRGGSEKLFF. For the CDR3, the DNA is TGTGCCAGCAGCTTGCGGGGAGGTAGTGAAAAACTGTTTTTT.

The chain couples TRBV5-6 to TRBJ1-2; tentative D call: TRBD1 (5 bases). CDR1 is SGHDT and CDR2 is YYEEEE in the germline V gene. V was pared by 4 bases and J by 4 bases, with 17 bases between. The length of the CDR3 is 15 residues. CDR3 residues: CASSPGTSWGYGYTF. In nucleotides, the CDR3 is TGTGCCAGCAGCCCCGGGACTAGCTGGGGCTATGGCTACACCTTC.

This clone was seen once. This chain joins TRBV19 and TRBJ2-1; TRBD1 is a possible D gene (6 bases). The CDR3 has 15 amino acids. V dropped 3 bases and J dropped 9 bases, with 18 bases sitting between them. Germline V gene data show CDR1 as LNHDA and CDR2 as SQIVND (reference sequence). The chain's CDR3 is CASSMGAEKSGEQFF. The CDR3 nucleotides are TGTGCCAGTAGTATGGGGGCGGAAAAGTCCGGTGAGCAGTTCTTC.

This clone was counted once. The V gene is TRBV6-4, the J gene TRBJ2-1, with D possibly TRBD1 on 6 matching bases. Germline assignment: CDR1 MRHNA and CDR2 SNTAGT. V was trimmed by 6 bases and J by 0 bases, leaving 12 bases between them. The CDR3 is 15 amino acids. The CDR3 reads CASRWGRGSYNEQFF. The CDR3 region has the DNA TGTGCCAGCAGGTGGGGCAGGGGCTCCTACAATGAGCAGTTCTTC.

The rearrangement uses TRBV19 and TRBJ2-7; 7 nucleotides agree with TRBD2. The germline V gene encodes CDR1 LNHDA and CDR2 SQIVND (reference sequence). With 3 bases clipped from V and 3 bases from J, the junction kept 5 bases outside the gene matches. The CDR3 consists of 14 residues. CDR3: CASSIWGGDYEQYF. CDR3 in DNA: TGTGCCAGTAGTATTTGGGGGGGAGACTACGAGCAGTACTTC.

The CDR3 sequence is CASSYFNRGYTF. Here the CDR3 DNA reads TGTGCCAGCAGCTACTTTAATAGAGGCTACACCTTC. The V and J genes are TRBV7-2 and TRBJ1-2; no reliable D call. Germline V gene data show CDR1 as SGHTA and CDR2 as FQGNSA. This CDR3 has 12 amino acids. The V and J ends lost 4 bases and 8 bases respectively, with 11 bases between them.

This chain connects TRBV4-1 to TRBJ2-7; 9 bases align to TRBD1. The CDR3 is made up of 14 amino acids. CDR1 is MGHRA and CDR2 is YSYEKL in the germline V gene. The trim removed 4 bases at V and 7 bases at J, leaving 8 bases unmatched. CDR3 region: CASSLTQGAVEQYF. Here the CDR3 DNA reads TGCGCCAGCAGCCTAACACAGGGGGCAGTAGAGCAGTACTTC.

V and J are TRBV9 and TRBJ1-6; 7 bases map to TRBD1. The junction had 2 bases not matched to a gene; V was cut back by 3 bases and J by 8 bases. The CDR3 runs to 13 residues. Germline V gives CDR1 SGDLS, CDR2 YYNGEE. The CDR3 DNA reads TGTGCCAGCAGCGAGGGACAGTATTCACCCCTCCACTTT. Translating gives CASSEGQYSPLHF.

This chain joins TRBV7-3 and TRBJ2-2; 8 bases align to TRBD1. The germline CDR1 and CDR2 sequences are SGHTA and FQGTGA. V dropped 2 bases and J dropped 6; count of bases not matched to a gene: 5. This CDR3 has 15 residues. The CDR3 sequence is CASSLVAGGSGELFF. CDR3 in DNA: TGTGCCAGCAGCTTAGTGGCAGGGGGCTCCGGGGAGCTGTTTTTT.

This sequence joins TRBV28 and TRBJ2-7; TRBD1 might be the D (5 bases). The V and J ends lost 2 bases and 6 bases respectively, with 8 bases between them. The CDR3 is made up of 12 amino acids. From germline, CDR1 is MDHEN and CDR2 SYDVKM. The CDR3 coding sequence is TGTGCCAGCAGTTTAGCCAGGGCCGAGCAGTACTTC. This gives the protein CASSLARAEQYF. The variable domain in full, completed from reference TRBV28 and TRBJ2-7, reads DVKVTQSSRYLVKRTGEKVFLECVQDMDHENMFWYRQDPGLGLRLIYFSYDVKMKEKGDIPEGYSVSREKKERFSLILESASTNQTSMYLCASSLARAEQYFGPGTRLTVT.